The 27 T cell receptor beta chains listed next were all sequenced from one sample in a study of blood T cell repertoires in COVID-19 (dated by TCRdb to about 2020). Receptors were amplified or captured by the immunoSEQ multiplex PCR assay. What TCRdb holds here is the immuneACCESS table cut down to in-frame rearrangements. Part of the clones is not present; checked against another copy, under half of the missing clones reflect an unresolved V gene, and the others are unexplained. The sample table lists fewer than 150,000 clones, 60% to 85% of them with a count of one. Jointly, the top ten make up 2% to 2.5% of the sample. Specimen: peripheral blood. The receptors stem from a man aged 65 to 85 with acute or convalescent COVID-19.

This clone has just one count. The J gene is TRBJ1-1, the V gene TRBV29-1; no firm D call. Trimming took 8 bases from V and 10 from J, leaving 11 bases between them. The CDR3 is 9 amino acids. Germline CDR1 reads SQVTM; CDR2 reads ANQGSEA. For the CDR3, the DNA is TGCAGCCTCGACGGAGGAGCTTTCTTT. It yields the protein CSLDGGAFF.

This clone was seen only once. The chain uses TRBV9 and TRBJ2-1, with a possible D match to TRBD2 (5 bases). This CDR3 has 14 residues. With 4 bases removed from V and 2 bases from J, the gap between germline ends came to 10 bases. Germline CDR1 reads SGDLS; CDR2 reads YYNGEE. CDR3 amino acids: CASSPDGTYNEQFF. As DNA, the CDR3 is TGTGCCAGCAGCCCGGACGGGACCTACAATGAGCAGTTCTTC.

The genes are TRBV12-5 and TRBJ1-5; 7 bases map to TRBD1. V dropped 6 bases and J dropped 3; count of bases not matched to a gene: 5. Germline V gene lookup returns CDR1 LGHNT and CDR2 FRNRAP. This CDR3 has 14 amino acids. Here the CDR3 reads CASGQTGFNQPQHF. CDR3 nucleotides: TGTGCTAGTGGACAGACAGGGTTCAATCAGCCCCAGCATTTT.

CDR3 DNA sequence: TGCAGCGTCCGGTGGGGGGGATTCACTGAAGCTTTCTTT. Its translation: CSVRWGGFTEAFF. The chain couples TRBV29-1 to TRBJ1-1; tentative D call: TRBD1 (5 bases). Trimming shortened V by 6 bases and J by 4 bases, and 15 bases separated the two germline ends. Germline CDR1 SQVTM, CDR2 ANQGSEA. The CDR3 length is 13 residues.

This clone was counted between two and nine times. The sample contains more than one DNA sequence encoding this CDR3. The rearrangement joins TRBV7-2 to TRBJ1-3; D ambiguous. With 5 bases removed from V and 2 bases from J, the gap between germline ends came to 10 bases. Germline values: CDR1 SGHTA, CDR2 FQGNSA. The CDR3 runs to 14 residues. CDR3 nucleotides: TGTGCCAGCAGCCTAGGCGGGGCTGGAAACACCATATATTTT. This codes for CASSLGGAGNTIYF.

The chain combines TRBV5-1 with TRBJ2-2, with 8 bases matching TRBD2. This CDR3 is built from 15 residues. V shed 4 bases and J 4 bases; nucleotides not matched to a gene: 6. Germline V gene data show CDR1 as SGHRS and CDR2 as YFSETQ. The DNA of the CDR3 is TGCGCCAGCAGCCAGACGACTAGCGCCACCGGGGAGCTGTTTTTT. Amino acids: CASSQTTSATGELFF.

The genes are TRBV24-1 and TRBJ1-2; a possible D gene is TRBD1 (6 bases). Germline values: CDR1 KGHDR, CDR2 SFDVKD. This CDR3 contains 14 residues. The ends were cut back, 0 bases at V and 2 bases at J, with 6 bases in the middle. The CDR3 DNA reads TGTGCCACCAGTGATTTGACAGGGAACTATGGCTACACCTTC. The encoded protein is CATSDLTGNYGYTF.

The CDR3 is CAWRKQGGMNTEAFF. The CDR3 nucleotides are TGTGCCTGGAGGAAACAGGGGGGGATGAACACTGAAGCTTTCTTT. This chain links TRBV30 with TRBJ1-1, with 8 bases matching TRBD1. Trimming took 3 bases from V and 0 from J; bases not matched to a gene: 6. The CDR3 is 15 residues long. Germline V gene lookup returns CDR1 GTSNPN and CDR2 SVGIG (reference sequence).

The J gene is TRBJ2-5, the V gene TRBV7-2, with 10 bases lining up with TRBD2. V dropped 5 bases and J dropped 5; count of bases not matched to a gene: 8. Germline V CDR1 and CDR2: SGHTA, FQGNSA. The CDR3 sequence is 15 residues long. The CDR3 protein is CASSISGGAWETQYF. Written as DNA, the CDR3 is TGTGCCAGCAGCATAAGCGGGGGGGCCTGGGAGACCCAGTACTTC. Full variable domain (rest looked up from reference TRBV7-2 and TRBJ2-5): GAGVSQSPSNKVTEKGKDVELRCDPISGHTALYWYRQSLGQGLEFLIYFQGNSAPDKSGLPSDRFSAERTGGSVSTLTIQRTQQEDSAVYLCASSISGGAWETQYFGPGTRLLVL.

The CDR3 loop is CASSYSGQGTDTQYF. The DNA for the CDR3 is TGTGCCAGCAGTTACAGCGGACAGGGAACAGATACGCAGTATTTT. V is TRBV6-5 and J is TRBJ2-3, with 8 bases identical to TRBD1. V was clipped by 2 bases and J by 3 bases; unmatched bases: 4. The germline gives CDR1 MNHEY, CDR2 SVGAGI. The CDR3 covers 15 residues.

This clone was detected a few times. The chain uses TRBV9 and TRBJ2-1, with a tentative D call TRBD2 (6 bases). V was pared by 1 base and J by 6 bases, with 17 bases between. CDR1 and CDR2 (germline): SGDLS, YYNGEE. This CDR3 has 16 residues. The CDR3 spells CASSVLGAVEGNEQFF. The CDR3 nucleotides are TGTGCCAGCAGCGTACTTGGTGCGGTGGAGGGCAATGAGCAGTTCTTC. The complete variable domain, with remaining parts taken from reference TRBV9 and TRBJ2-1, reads DSGVTQTPKHLITATGQRVTLRCSPRSGDLSVYWYQQSLDQGLQFLIQYYNGEERAKGNILERFSAQQFPDLHSELNLSSLELGDSALYFCASSVLGAVEGNEQFFGPGTRLTVL.

The CDR3 region has the DNA TGTGCCAGCAGTGCAGGGGGCCCTAGCAATCAGCCCCAGCATTTT. Its protein product is CASSAGGPSNQPQHF. The chain has TRBV28 and TRBJ1-5, with TRBD1 matching 8 bases. Unmatched junction bases numbered 3, after V lost 5 bases and J lost 0 bases. This CDR3 contains 15 residues. Germline CDR1 reads MDHEN; CDR2 reads SYDVKM.

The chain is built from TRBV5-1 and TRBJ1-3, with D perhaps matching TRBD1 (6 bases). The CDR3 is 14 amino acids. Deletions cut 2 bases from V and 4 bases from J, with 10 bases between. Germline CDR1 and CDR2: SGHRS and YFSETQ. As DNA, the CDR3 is TGCGCCAGCAGCTTCACAGGGACCGGAAACACCATATATTTT. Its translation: CASSFTGTGNTIYF.

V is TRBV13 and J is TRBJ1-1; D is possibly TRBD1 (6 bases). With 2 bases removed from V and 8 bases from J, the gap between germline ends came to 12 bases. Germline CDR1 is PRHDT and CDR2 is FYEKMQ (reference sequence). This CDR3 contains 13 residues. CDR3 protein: CASSLRGGREAFF. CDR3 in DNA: TGTGCCAGCAGCTTAAGGGGGGGCCGCGAAGCTTTCTTT.

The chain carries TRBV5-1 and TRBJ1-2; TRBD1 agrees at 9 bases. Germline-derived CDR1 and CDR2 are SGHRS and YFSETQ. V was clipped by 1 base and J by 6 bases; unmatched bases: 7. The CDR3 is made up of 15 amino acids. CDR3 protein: CASSLLGTGTNGYTF. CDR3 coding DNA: TGCGCCAGCAGCTTGTTAGGGACAGGGACCAATGGCTACACCTTC.

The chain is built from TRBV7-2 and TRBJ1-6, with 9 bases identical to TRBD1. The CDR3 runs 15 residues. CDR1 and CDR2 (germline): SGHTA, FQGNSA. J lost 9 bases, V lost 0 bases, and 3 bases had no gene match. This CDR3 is CASSLAGQGISPLHF. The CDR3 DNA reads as TGTGCCAGCAGCTTAGCGGGACAGGGAATTTCACCCCTCCACTTT.

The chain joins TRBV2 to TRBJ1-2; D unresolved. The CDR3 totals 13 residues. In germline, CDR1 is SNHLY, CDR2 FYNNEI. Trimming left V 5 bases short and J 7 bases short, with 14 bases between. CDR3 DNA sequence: TGTGCCAGCAGTTACACAGCTGCCCTTGGCTACACCTTC. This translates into CASSYTAALGYTF.

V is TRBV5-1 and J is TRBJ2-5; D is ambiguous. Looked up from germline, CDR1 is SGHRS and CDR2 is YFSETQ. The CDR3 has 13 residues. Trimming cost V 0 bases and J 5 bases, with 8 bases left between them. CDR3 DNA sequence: TGCGCCAGCAGCTTGGCAGGTTCGGAGACCCAGTACTTC. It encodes CASSLAGSETQYF.

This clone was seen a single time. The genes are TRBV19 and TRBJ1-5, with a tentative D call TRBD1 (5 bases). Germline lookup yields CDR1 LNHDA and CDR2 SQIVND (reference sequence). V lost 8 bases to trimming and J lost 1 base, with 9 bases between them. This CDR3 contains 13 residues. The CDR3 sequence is CASAWGSNQPQHF. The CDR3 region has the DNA TGTGCCAGTGCGTGGGGCAGCAATCAGCCCCAGCATTTT.

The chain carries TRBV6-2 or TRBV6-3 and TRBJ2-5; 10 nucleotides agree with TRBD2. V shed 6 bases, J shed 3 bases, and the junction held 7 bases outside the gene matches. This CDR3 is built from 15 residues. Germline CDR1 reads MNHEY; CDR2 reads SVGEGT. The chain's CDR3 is CASSPLAGLKETQYF. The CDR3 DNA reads TGTGCCAGCAGCCCACTAGCGGGGCTAAAAGAGACCCAGTACTTC.

CDR3 sequence (DNA): TGTGCCAGCAGCTCCGGCTCTGGGGCCAACGTCCTGACTTTC. Translation: CASSSGSGANVLTF. The chain recombines TRBV7-3 with TRBJ2-6; D is unresolved. The germline V gene has CDR1 SGHTA and CDR2 FQGTGA. With 4 bases removed from V and 0 bases from J, the gap between germline ends came to 4 bases. The CDR3 totals 14 residues. Using reference TRBV7-3 and TRBJ2-6 for the parts outside the CDR3, the full variable domain is GAGVSQTPSNKVTEKGKYVELRCDPISGHTALYWYRQSLGQGPEFLIYFQGTGAADDSGLPNDRFFAVRPEGSVSTLKIQRTERGDSAVYLCASSSGSGANVLTFGAGSRLTVL.

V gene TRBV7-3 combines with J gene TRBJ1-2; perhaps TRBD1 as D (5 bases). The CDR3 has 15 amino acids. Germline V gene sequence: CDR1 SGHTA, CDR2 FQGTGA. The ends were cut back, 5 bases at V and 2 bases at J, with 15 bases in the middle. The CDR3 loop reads CASSPAWGGNYGYTF. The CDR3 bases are TGTGCCAGCAGCCCCGCGTGGGGGGGAAACTATGGCTACACCTTC.

CDR3 protein: CASSGQLNTEAFF. The CDR3 DNA reads TGTGCCAGCAGCGGACAGTTGAACACTGAAGCTTTCTTT. The chain carries TRBV12-3 or TRBV12-4 and TRBJ1-1; D is possibly TRBD1 (6 bases). Trimming stripped 6 bases from V and 0 bases from J, with 8 bases between. The CDR3 consists of 13 residues.

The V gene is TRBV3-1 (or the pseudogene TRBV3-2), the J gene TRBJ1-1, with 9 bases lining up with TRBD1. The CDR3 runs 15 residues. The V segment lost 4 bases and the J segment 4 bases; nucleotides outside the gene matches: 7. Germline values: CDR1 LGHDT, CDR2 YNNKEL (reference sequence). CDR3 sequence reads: CASSPIQGAFTEAFF. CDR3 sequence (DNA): TGTGCCAGCAGCCCGATACAGGGGGCCTTCACTGAAGCTTTCTTT.

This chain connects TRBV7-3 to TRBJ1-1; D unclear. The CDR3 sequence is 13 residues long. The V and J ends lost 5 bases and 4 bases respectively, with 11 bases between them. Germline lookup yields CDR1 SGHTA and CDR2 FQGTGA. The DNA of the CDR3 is TGTGCCAGCAGCCCGAGTTTTACCACTGAAGCTTTCTTT. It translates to CASSPSFTTEAFF.

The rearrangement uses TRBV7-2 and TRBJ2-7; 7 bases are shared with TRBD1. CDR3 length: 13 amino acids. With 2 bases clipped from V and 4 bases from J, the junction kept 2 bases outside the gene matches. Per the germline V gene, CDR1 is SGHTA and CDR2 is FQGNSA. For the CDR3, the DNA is TGTGCCAGCAGCTTACGACAGGGTTACGAGCAGTACTTC. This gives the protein CASSLRQGYEQYF.

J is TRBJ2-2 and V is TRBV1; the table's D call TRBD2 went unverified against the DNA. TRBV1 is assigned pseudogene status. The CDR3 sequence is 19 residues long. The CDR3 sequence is CTSSQDCGYPNPNTGELFF. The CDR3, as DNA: TGCACCAGCAGCCAAGATTGCGGCTACCCTAATCCGAACACCGGGGAGCTGTTTTTT.